A single sample is the source of the 13 T cell receptor beta chains below, sequenced in a study of T cells after yellow fever vaccination. From the 5' RACE reads, TCRdb called clonotypes with MiXCR, one entry per CDR3 protein. This sample has about 330,000 distinct CDR3 sequences, with around 7% found just once. The material was PBMCs, obtained about 41 days after the first yellow fever vaccination. These receptors were taken from a man aged 18 to 29 who received the YFV17D yellow fever vaccine.

In its sample, this clonotype was seen a few times. The chain combines TRBV12-3 or TRBV12-4 with TRBJ2-5; D possibly corresponds to TRBD2 (6 bases). Trimming removed 3 bases from V and 1 base from J, with 15 bases in between. The CDR3 is made up of 16 amino acids. CDR3 in amino acids: CASSLPRGIGQETQYF. In nucleotides, the CDR3 is TGTGCCAGCAGTTTGCCCCGGGGGATAGGCCAAGAGACCCAGTACTTC.

This clonotype was recorded many times. The V and J genes are TRBV7-3 and TRBJ2-2; possible D gene TRBD1, 5 bases. CDR1 is SGHTA and CDR2 is FQGTGA in the germline V gene. The CDR3 length is 16 residues. V lost 2 bases, J lost 0 bases, and 10 bases lay in between. CDR3 residues: CASSLSGASNTGELFF. CDR3 nucleotide sequence: TGTGCCAGCAGCTTATCTGGGGCATCGAACACCGGGGAGCTGTTTTTT.

The V gene is TRBV4-1, the J gene TRBJ2-7; 10 positions agree with TRBD1. Germline V gives CDR1 MGHRA, CDR2 YSYEKL. The CDR3 length is 14 residues. The J segment lost 4 bases and the V segment lost 5 bases, leaving 5 bases of the junction unmatched. The CDR3, as DNA: TGCGCCAGCAGCTACGGACAGGGGGATTACGAGCAGTACTTC. Its translation is CASSYGQGDYEQYF.

This clonotype was detected ten times or more. The chain carries TRBV5-1 and TRBJ1-5; 7 bases fit TRBD1. Per the germline V gene, CDR1 is SGHRS and CDR2 is YFSETQ. CDR3 length: 14 amino acids. J gave up 6 bases and V 4 bases, and 7 bases lay outside the gene matches. The CDR3: CASSLGGGSQPQHF. In DNA form, the CDR3 reads TGCGCCAGCAGCCTAGGAGGGGGCAGTCAGCCCCAGCATTTT.

This clonotype was counted between two and nine times. The chain has TRBV5-1 and TRBJ2-5; maybe TRBD1 (6 bases). Germline lookup yields CDR1 SGHRS and CDR2 YFSETQ. The CDR3 contains 17 residues. Trimming pared 4 bases from V and 5 bases from J, leaving 24 bases between. CDR3 coding DNA: TGCGCCAGCAGCAGCCTAGTTTTTGGGGGCTTACAGGAGACCCAGTACTTC. Its translation is CASSSLVFGGLQETQYF.

This clonotype was seen a few times. The rearrangement joins TRBV20-1 to TRBJ1-6; D might be TRBD1 (5 bases). V lost 3 bases and J lost 3, with 12 bases in between. CDR3 length: 15 residues. Germline lookup yields CDR1 DFQATT and CDR2 SNEGSKA (reference sequence). For the CDR3, the DNA is TGCAGTGCTAGTATCCAGGGCCGCTATAATTCACCCCTCCACTTT. Protein: CSASIQGRYNSPLHF.

The chain has TRBV3-1 and TRBJ2-1; TRBD2 aligns across 12 bases. CDR1 LGHDT and CDR2 YNNKEL come from the germline V gene (reference sequence). With V trimmed by 6 bases and J by 8 bases, 2 bases remained unmatched. The CDR3 has 13 amino acids. The CDR3 sequence: CASSLAGGHEQFF. DNA for the CDR3: TGTGCCAGCAGTCTAGCGGGGGGGCATGAGCAGTTCTTC.

This chain joins TRBV7-3 and TRBJ2-2; D tentatively fits TRBD1 or TRBD2 (6 bases each). Germline lookup yields CDR1 SGHTA and CDR2 FQGTGA. Trimming shortened V by 3 bases and J by 6 bases, and 11 bases separated the two germline ends. The CDR3 loop spans 14 amino acids. The CDR3 is CASSFSGGPGELFF. In nucleotides, the CDR3 is TGTGCCAGCAGCTTTTCCGGGGGCCCCGGGGAGCTGTTTTTT.

This clonotype occurred a few times. The chain is built from TRBV20-1 and TRBJ2-1; no reliable D call. CDR1 and CDR2 from the germline V gene are DFQATT and SNEGSKA (reference sequence). V was pared by 6 bases and J by 0 bases, with 9 bases between. The CDR3 length is 13 residues. DNA of the CDR3: TGCAGTGCGAGGACCAGCTCCTACAATGAGCAGTTCTTC. As protein: CSARTSSYNEQFF.

The rearrangement joins TRBV5-1 to TRBJ2-5, with D tentatively TRBD2 (5 bases). The CDR3 has 14 residues. Per the germline V gene, CDR1 is SGHRS and CDR2 is YFSETQ. V dropped 0 bases and J dropped 2 bases, with 8 bases sitting between them. CDR3 residues: CASSLGAAQETQYF. The CDR3 region has the DNA TGCGCCAGCAGCTTGGGAGCGGCGCAAGAGACCCAGTACTTC.

This clonotype showed up just once. V usage is TRBV4-2 and J usage is TRBJ1-1, with a tentative D call TRBD1 (6 bases). Germline V gene data show CDR1 as LGHNA and CDR2 as YNFKEQ. This CDR3 is 16 amino acids long. The V and J ends lost 0 bases and 3 bases respectively, with 14 bases between them. CDR3 protein: CASSQEGGGSYTEAFF. The CDR3 region has the DNA TGTGCCAGCAGCCAAGAAGGAGGGGGGAGTTACACTGAAGCTTTCTTT.

In its sample, this clonotype was seen a few times. V gene TRBV11-1 combines with J gene TRBJ2-1; D possibly corresponds to TRBD1 (6 bases). The germline CDR1 and CDR2 sequences are SGHAT and FQDESV (reference sequence). Trimming removed 5 bases at V and 6 bases at J, with 14 bases between. This CDR3 is 14 amino acids long. The CDR3 nucleotides are TGTGCCAGCAGCCAAATCGGGACAACCAATGAGCAGTTCTTC. Protein product: CASSQIGTTNEQFF.

This clonotype was recorded many times. The J gene is TRBJ1-1, the V gene TRBV7-2; D might be TRBD1 (6 bases). CDR1 is SGHTA, CDR2 FQGNSA, per germline. V lost 5 bases and J 1 base, leaving 14 bases between the germline ends. The CDR3 has 15 residues. The CDR3, as DNA: TGTGCCAGCAGCGGACAATCAGGGGAGAACACTGAAGCTTTCTTT. It translates to CASSGQSGENTEAFF.